The TCR beta chain under discussion was sequenced for a study of T cell changes during pregnancy in multiple sclerosis. The V gene's germline CDR1 is MDHEN and CDR2 SYDVKM. The CDR3 totals 14 residues. V shed 2 bases and J shed 5 bases, with 12 bases lying between them. Method: immunoSEQ multiplex PCR; TCRdb's copy keeps in-frame clones and lacks some. The sample has some 80,000 clones, 89% seen once. This sequence was found in a female donor in good health, enrolled as a control in a pregnancy study. The material sequenced was peripheral blood, taken in the first trimester of pregnancy. The chain links TRBV28 to TRBJ1-1; the D is unclear. The CDR3 is CASSLGMRETEAFF. The CDR3 bases are TGTGCCAGCAGTTTAGGGATGCGGGAAACTGAAGCTTTCTTT.